Many counts were recorded for the clone carrying this T cell receptor beta chain. Its cognate antigen is unknown. In TCRdb, the reads were re-called with MiXCR into one record per CDR3 protein. This repertoire shows roughly 990,000 distinct CDR3 sequences, about a third found once; its top ten account for around 15%. This record comes from a study of T cell repertoires in cytomegalovirus infection. Study-wide points: Based on cumulative public TCR beta family frequency, carriers of CMV plus the relevant HLA were identified. It was HLA-C-restricted CMV-specific TCR beta clonotypes that dominated the response ex vivo.

This CDR3 region has 17 residues. V was trimmed by 1 base and J by 6 bases, leaving 21 bases between them. Per germline, CDR1 SGHTA and CDR2 FQGNSA. The chain links TRBV7-2 to TRBJ1-2; TRBD1 is a possible D gene (5 bases). This TCR was recovered from a human donor in good health (CMV status not recorded). Some clones in this sample may be carry-over from other donors' samples. Sequences were derived from cultured CD8+ T cells from PBMCs, sampled from culture after CMV antigen stimulation. CDR3 sequence reads: CASSLESPLGDGDGYTF. The DNA of the CDR3 is TGTGCCAGCAGCTTAGAATCCCCACTAGGGGATGGGGATGGCTACACCTTC. Full variable domain (remainder filled in from reference TRBV7-2 and TRBJ1-2): GAGVSQSPSNKVTEKGKDVELRCDPISGHTALYWYRQSLGQGLEFLIYFQGNSAPDKSGLPSDRFSAERTGGSVSTLTIQRTQQEDSAVYLCASSLESPLGDGDGYTFGSGTRLTVV.